This passage covers 15 T cell receptor beta chains from one sample sequenced in a study of blood T cells in healthy people across ages (dated by TCRdb to the mid-2010s). The method was 5' RACE. Sequencing relied on an Illumina HiSeq 2500. A second PCR of about 7 to 12 cycles was run with a J-beta primer mix and a sample-barcoded 5' primer. TCRdb trimmed public reads at Q25 via fastp, called clones via MiXCR and kept in-frame beta chains. For every CDR3 protein sequence, its rows merge into one entry that carries the most common genes and DNA. A total of roughly 1.6 million distinct CDR3 sequences appear in this sample, around 36% of them only once. Approximately 10% of the sample is held by the ten biggest clonotypes. Sequencing input: blood. The receptors here all came from a woman younger than 45 in good health.

V gene TRBV2 combines with J gene TRBJ2-5; TRBD2 matches at 15 bases. The end of the DNA fits TRBJ2-7 better, so the J call may be wrong. CDR1 is SNHLY and CDR2 is FYNNEI in the germline V gene. This CDR3 spans 13 amino acids. Here the CDR3 reads CARGTSGGNEQYF. CDR3 in DNA: TGTGCCAGGGGGACTAGCGGGGGGAACGAGCAGTACTTC.

This chain uses TRBV7-8 with TRBJ2-6; possibly TRBD2 for D (5 bases). CDR3 length: 15 amino acids. V lost 6 bases to trimming and J lost 1 base, with 10 bases between them. The germline gives CDR1 SGHVS, CDR2 FQNEAQ. The CDR3 DNA sequence: TGTGCCAGCAGGATATGGAGGTCTGGGGCCAACGTCCTGACTTTC. It is translated as CASRIWRSGANVLTF.

The chain recombines TRBV5-1 with TRBJ2-7; 7 bases match TRBD1. The CDR3 has 13 residues. Germline trimming cut 6 bases from V and 5 bases from J; bases unmatched to any gene: 8. Germline lookup yields CDR1 SGHRS and CDR2 YFSETQ. The CDR3 reads CASTQGVFHEQYF. CDR3 DNA: TGCGCCAGCACCCAGGGGGTGTTCCACGAGCAGTACTTC.

This sequence joins TRBV20-1 and TRBJ2-7, with D hard to call. The V and J ends lost 6 bases and 1 base respectively, with 13 bases between them. The CDR3 is 13 amino acids. The V gene's germline CDR1 is DFQATT and CDR2 SNEGSKA (reference sequence). The CDR3 nucleotides are TGCAGTGCCCAACCGGACGGATCCTACGAGCAGTACTTC. It specifies CSAQPDGSYEQYF.

This clonotype was seen ten or more times. This chain connects TRBV29-1 to TRBJ1-2; D is ambiguous. The CDR3 has 12 residues. V lost 3 bases, J lost 4 bases, and 9 bases lay in between. CDR1 and CDR2 (germline): SQVTM, ANQGSEA. CDR3 amino acids: CSVESQSYGYTF. DNA for the CDR3: TGCAGCGTTGAGTCTCAATCCTATGGCTACACCTTC.

The sample holds a few counts of this clonotype. The rearrangement joins TRBV6-6 to TRBJ1-5, with D perhaps matching TRBD1 (5 bases). Deletions cut 5 bases from V and 3 bases from J, with 11 bases between. Germline CDR1 reads MNHNY; CDR2 reads SVGAGI (reference sequence). The CDR3 totals 14 residues. The CDR3 reads CASSPGTTNQPQHF. The DNA for the CDR3 is TGTGCCAGCAGTCCCGGGACTACCAATCAGCCCCAGCATTTT.

In its sample, this clonotype was seen a few times. The chain joins TRBV7-2 to TRBJ1-2; TRBD1 matches at 9 bases. CDR1 and CDR2 (germline): SGHTA, FQGNSA. The CDR3 totals 15 residues. The ends lost 4 bases at V and 6 bases at J; junction bases unmatched: 9. For the CDR3, the DNA is TGTGCCAGCAGCTCGGGATTGACAGGGGGGAATGGCTACACCTTC. Its translation: CASSSGLTGGNGYTF.

The chain links TRBV2 to TRBJ2-1; D unclear. The J call may be in error: the DNA end matches TRBJ2-7 better. The CDR3 contains 14 residues. The germline gives CDR1 SNHLY, CDR2 FYNNEI. The CDR3: CASGRQSSYNEQYF. CDR3 bases: TGTGCCAGCGGTAGGCAGAGCTCCTACAATGAGCAGTACTTC.

This clonotype has more than one count but fewer than ten. V is TRBV20-1 and J is TRBJ2-1, with D possibly called TRBD1 or TRBD2 (5 bases each). The V end was cut by 1 base, the J end by 1 base, with 17 bases between. The CDR3 contains 17 residues. Germline CDR1 reads DFQATT; CDR2 reads SNEGSKA (reference sequence). The CDR3 loop reads CSARVYGGNGSYNEQFF. DNA for the CDR3: TGCAGTGCTAGAGTCTATGGGGGTAACGGGTCCTACAATGAGCAGTTCTTC.

This clonotype was seen many times. The chain carries TRBV6-6 and TRBJ2-7, with 9 bases aligning to TRBD1. The CDR3 length is 14 residues. The junction had 6 bases not matched to a gene; V was cut back by 5 bases and J by 4 bases. Per germline, CDR1 MNHNY and CDR2 SVGAGI (reference sequence). The CDR3 region has the DNA TGTGCCAGCAGTCTCGGACAGGGGATTTACGAGCAGTACTTC. Translation gives CASSLGQGIYEQYF.

This chain uses TRBV10-3 with TRBJ2-5; 11 positions agree with TRBD2. The germline V gene encodes CDR1 ENHRY and CDR2 SYGVKD. Trimming took 6 bases from V and 11 from J; bases not matched to a gene: 11. This CDR3 spans 14 amino acids. The CDR3 protein is CAISYTSGSNEQYF. The CDR3 DNA reads as TGTGCCATCAGCTATACTAGCGGGAGCAATGAGCAGTACTTC.

This clonotype has more than one count but fewer than ten. This chain links TRBV4-1 with TRBJ2-6; 9 nucleotides agree with TRBD1. The V and J ends lost 3 bases and 1 base, in that order; junction bases with no gene match: 13. The CDR3 is 20 amino acids. Per germline, CDR1 MGHRA and CDR2 YSYEKL. CDR3 sequence (DNA): TGCGCCAGCAGCCAGGCGGAGACAGGGGGGTTAGGGTCTGGGGCCAACGTCCTGACTTTC. Amino acid sequence: CASSQAETGGLGSGANVLTF.

Comments on this clonotype: A single base separates this from a much larger clone, so it may be a read error. The genes are TRBV7-8 and TRBJ2-5, with a tentative D call TRBD2 (6 bases). The CDR3 is 15 amino acids. CDR1 is SGHVS and CDR2 is FQNEAQ in the germline V gene. CDR3 loop: CASSLGGLHQETRYF. CDR3 sequence (DNA): TGTGCCAGCAGCTTAGGGGGACTTCACCAAGAGACCCGGTACTTC.

This clonotype was observed many times. The chain couples TRBV11-2 to TRBJ2-3; D is possibly TRBD1 (5 bases). Germline lookup yields CDR1 SGHAT and CDR2 FQNNGV. The CDR3 is 15 amino acids. V gave up 2 bases and J gave up 2 bases, with 11 bases separating them. This chain's CDR3 is CASSLNRGTTDTQYF. The DNA for the CDR3 is TGTGCCAGCAGCTTAAATAGGGGCACCACAGATACGCAGTATTTT.

The chain has TRBV6-2 or TRBV6-3 and TRBJ2-7; the D is unclear. V shed 6 bases and J shed 5 bases, with 14 bases lying between them. This CDR3 contains 13 residues. Germline CDR1 reads MNHEY; CDR2 reads SVGEGT. In DNA, the CDR3 is TGTGCCAGCAGGCGCAACCAGCCCAACGAGCAGTACTTC. It yields the protein CASRRNQPNEQYF.